The rows below give T cell receptor beta chains drawn from one sample of a study of T cell responses to AZD1222 COVID-19 vaccine. Data came from immunoSEQ multiplex PCR; TCRdb stores just in-frame clones and leaves some out. The data show 150,000 or so clones, about 91% seen once. Sample: peripheral blood, taken on day 0 of AZD1222 vaccination. Receptors originate from an adult in good health. Both conserved end residues are part of each CDR3. The D gene is left open where the match is weak. Not all rows give a size; the values are once, few, many and, for expanded clones, a class.

CDR3	DNA	D	length	size	V	J
CASSDKNTEAFF	TGCGCCAGCAGTGACAAGAACACTGAAGCTTTCTTT	-	12	-	TRBV10-1	TRBJ1-1
CASGKDRERGQPQHF	TGTGCCAGTGGGAAGGACAGGGAGAGGGGTCAGCCCCAGCATTTT	TRBD1	15	-	TRBV19	TRBJ1-5
CASSPEGGSNGYTF	TGCGCCAGCAGCCCAGAGGGGGGCTCCAATGGCTACACCTTC	-	14	once	TRBV5-1	TRBJ1-2
CATTGGLAGAEQFF	TGCGCCACGACGGGGGGACTAGCGGGGGCCGAGCAGTTCTTC	TRBD2	14	-	TRBV5-1	TRBJ2-1
CATSRDVRHPSGQPQHF	TGTGCCACCAGCAGAGATGTTAGACACCCCTCAGGGCAGCCCCAGCATTTT	-	17	-	TRBV15	TRBJ1-5
CASSVSWKQETQYF	TGTGCCAGCAGCGTCAGTTGGAAACAAGAGACCCAGTACTTC	-	14	-	TRBV9	TRBJ2-5
CASSLYDKAGYMDEQFF	TGTGCCAGCAGCTTGTATGACAAAGCGGGGTATATGGATGAGCAGTTCTTC	TRBD2	17	-	TRBV5-5	TRBJ2-1
CASSGGGNQPQHF	TGTGCCAGCAGCGGCGGAGGCAATCAGCCCCAGCATTTT	-	13	-	TRBV6-5	TRBJ1-5
CASSDSTATGELFF	TGTGCCAGCAGTGACTCGACAGCTACCGGGGAGCTGTTTTTT	-	14	-	TRBV25-1	TRBJ2-2
CASSLAPNTEAFF	TGTGCCAGTAGTCTCGCGCCCAACACTGAAGCTTTCTTT	-	13	-	TRBV19	TRBJ1-1
CASSEKKNYGYTF	TGCGCCAGCAGTGAAAAGAAGAACTATGGCTACACCTTC	-	13	-	TRBV10-1	TRBJ1-2
CASREGNGRYEQYF	TGTGCCAGCAGGGAGGGAAATGGGCGCTACGAGCAGTACTTC	-	14	-	TRBV27	TRBJ2-7
CASSQEGLYEQFF	TGCGCCAGCAGCCAAGAAGGCTTGTATGAGCAGTTCTTC	-	13	-	TRBV4-1	TRBJ2-1
CASRPRGQGMESPLHF	TGTGCCAGCAGACCTCGAGGACAGGGGATGGAATCACCCCTCCACTTT	TRBD1	16	-	TRBV28	TRBJ1-6